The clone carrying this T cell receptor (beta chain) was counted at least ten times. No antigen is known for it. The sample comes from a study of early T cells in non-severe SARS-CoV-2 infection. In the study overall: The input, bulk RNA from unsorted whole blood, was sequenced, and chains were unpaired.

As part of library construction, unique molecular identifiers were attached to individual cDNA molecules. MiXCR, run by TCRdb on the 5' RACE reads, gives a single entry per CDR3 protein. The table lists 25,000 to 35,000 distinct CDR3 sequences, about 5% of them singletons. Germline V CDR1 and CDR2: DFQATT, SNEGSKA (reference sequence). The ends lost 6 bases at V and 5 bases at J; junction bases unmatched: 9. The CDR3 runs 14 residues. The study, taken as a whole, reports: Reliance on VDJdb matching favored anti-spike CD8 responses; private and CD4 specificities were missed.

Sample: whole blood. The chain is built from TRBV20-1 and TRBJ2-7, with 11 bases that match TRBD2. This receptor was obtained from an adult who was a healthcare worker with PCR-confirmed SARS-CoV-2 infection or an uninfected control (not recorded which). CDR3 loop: CSAELAGGLDEQYF. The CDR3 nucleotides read TGCAGTGCAGAATTAGCGGGAGGGCTTGACGAGCAGTACTTC.